The 10 T cell receptor beta chains listed next were all sequenced from one sample in a study of blood T cell repertoires in COVID-19. Some clones are missing from TCRdb's copy, which holds only in-frame ones; the method was immunoSEQ multiplex PCR. The table lists 50,000 to 75,000 clones, about 78% of them singletons. The material sequenced was peripheral blood. The receptor set was obtained from a woman aged 80 or over with acute or convalescent COVID-19.

The chain is built from TRBV5-5 and TRBJ2-5, with 7 bases identical to TRBD2. This CDR3 is built from 15 residues. Trimming took 4 bases from V and 2 from J; bases not matched to a gene: 8. Germline loops: CDR1 SGHKS, CDR2 YYEKEE (reference sequence). CDR3 protein: CASSLVGEGQETQYF. The CDR3 nucleotides read TGTGCCAGCAGCCTAGTTGGGGAGGGGCAAGAGACCCAGTACTTC.

This rearrangement joins TRBV21-1 to TRBJ1-6; the table's D call TRBD1 went unverified against the DNA. TRBV21-1 is recorded as a pseudogene. The CDR3 spans 19 residues. CDR3 loop: CASTLRGTGPRIYNSPLHF. The CDR3 region has the DNA TGTGCCAGCACCCTCCGGGGGACAGGGCCCCGGATCTATAATTCACCCCTCCACTTT.

This clone was seen a handful of times. V usage is TRBV19 and J usage is TRBJ1-2; the match to TRBD1 covers 9 bases. CDR3 length equals 14 residues. Unmatched junction bases numbered 5, after V lost 6 bases and J lost 3 bases. CDR1 LNHDA and CDR2 SQIVND come from the germline V gene (reference sequence). The CDR3 DNA reads TGTGCCAGTAGAACAGGGGGCGATTACTATGGCTACACCTTC. Its protein is CASRTGGDYYGYTF.

This clone was picked up many times. The chain combines TRBV10-2 with TRBJ2-3, with TRBD2 matching 12 bases. Germline V gives CDR1 WSHSY, CDR2 SAAADI. The CDR3 has 17 residues. The ends lost 0 bases at V and 8 bases at J; junction bases unmatched: 9. The CDR3 region is CASSESSSGRAGGTQYF. Written as DNA, the CDR3 is TGCGCCAGCAGTGAGTCGTCTAGCGGGAGGGCCGGGGGTACGCAGTATTTT.

The chain carries TRBV19 and TRBJ2-1, with D possibly matching TRBD2 (8 bases). Germline CDR1 and CDR2: LNHDA and SQIVND (reference sequence). The V end lost 10 bases, the J end lost 6 bases, and 25 bases lay between the germline ends. The length of the CDR3 is 16 residues. CDR3 region: CATRDSPLGLVNEQFF. The CDR3 nucleotides are TGTGCCACCCGGGACAGTCCCTTGGGACTAGTCAATGAGCAGTTCTTC. Combining the CDR3 with reference TRBV19 and TRBJ2-1 gives the whole variable domain DGGITQSPKYLFRKEGQNVTLSCEQNLNHDAMYWYRQDPGQGLRLIYYSQIVNDFQKGDIAEGYSVSREKKESFPLTVTSAQKNPTAFYLCATRDSPLGLVNEQFFGPGTRLTVL.

The chain recombines TRBV7-3 with TRBJ1-3; the D gene is possibly TRBD1 (5 bases). This CDR3 is 14 amino acids long. Trimming cost V 5 bases and J 14 bases, with 22 bases left between them. Per germline, CDR1 SGHTA and CDR2 FQGTGA. Here the CDR3 reads CASSLVPQGTPLYF. The CDR3 DNA sequence: TGTGCCAGCAGCCTCGTACCCCAGGGAACCCCCTTATATTTT. Filled out from reference TRBV7-3 and TRBJ1-3, the complete variable domain reads GAGVSQTPSNKVTEKGKYVELRCDPISGHTALYWYRQSLGQGPEFLIYFQGTGAADDSGLPNDRFFAVRPEGSVSTLKIQRTERGDSAVYLCASSLVPQGTPLYFGEGSWLTVV.

This clone has just one count. The J gene is TRBJ2-6, the V gene TRBV7-2, with a weak D call TRBD1 (6 bases). The V end lost 2 bases, the J end lost 3 bases, and 8 bases lay between the germline ends. Germline V CDR1 and CDR2: SGHTA, FQGNSA. This CDR3 contains 15 residues. CDR3 residues: CASSLSRGGANVLTF. DNA for the CDR3: TGTGCCAGCAGCTTAAGCAGGGGTGGGGCCAACGTCCTGACTTTC.

V is TRBV5-5 and J is TRBJ2-7; 10 bases map to TRBD1. CDR1 is SGHKS and CDR2 is YYEKEE in the germline V gene (reference sequence). Losses at the gene ends were 4 bases for V and 6 bases for J; bases not matched to a gene: 13. This CDR3 is built from 16 residues. The CDR3 region is CASSVGLGTGVVEQYF. CDR3 nucleotide sequence: TGTGCCAGCAGCGTGGGCCTCGGGACAGGGGTTGTCGAGCAGTACTTC.

The J gene is TRBJ1-2, the V gene TRBV20-1; TRBD1 matches 12 bases. V lost 3 bases to trimming and J lost 13 bases; unmatched junction nucleotides: 3. Germline lookup yields CDR1 DFQATT and CDR2 SNEGSKA (reference sequence). The CDR3 extends over 11 amino acids. The CDR3: CSARGQGARTF. Here the CDR3 DNA reads TGCAGTGCTAGGGGACAGGGGGCCCGCACCTTC.

The gene calls are TRBV19 and TRBJ2-1; D might be TRBD2 (6 bases). V was pared by 3 bases and J by 0 bases, with 15 bases between. The CDR3 totals 17 residues. CDR1 LNHDA and CDR2 SQIVND come from the germline V gene (reference sequence). The CDR3: CASSMRSSASSYNEQFF. The CDR3 nucleotides read TGTGCCAGTAGTATGAGATCTAGCGCGAGCTCCTACAATGAGCAGTTCTTC.